The 2 T cell receptor beta chains below were found in one sample sequenced in a study of T cells after yellow fever vaccination. One entry per CDR3 protein, called by TCRdb with MiXCR from the 5' RACE reads. The sample holds around 600,000 distinct CDR3 sequences; approximately 13% are singletons and the top ten take more than 13%. The sequencing used PBMCs, collected on the day of the yellow fever booster vaccination. The receptor source for this set is a man aged 25 to 45 who received the YFV17D yellow fever vaccine.

This clonotype has a handful of counts. This rearrangement joins TRBV6-5 to TRBJ2-4; D gene uncertain. Trimming took off 2 bases at V and 4 bases at J, with 12 bases between the two ends. The length of the CDR3 is 15 residues. The germline CDR1 and CDR2 sequences are MNHEY and SVGAGI. The CDR3 sequence is CASSYVGSTKNIQYF. CDR3 sequence (DNA): TGTGCCAGCAGTTACGTAGGCTCTACTAAAAACATTCAGTACTTC.

This clonotype came up many times. V and J are TRBV12-3 or TRBV12-4 and TRBJ2-1, with 12 bases aligning to TRBD1. J was trimmed by 12 bases and V by 6 bases; bases with no gene match: 9. This CDR3 contains 14 residues. The CDR3 reads CASRGQGARQWQFF. CDR3 coding DNA: TGTGCCAGCAGGGGACAGGGGGCCCGTCAATGGCAGTTCTTC.